These T cell receptor beta chains were read from a single sample in a study of cytomegalovirus exposure and HLA in healthy donors. Profiling relied on immunoSEQ multiplex PCR, and the TCRdb table lists in-frame clones only, not all of them. This sample has 100,000 to 150,000 clones, with around three quarters found just once. The sequenced sample was PBMCs. These receptors were collected from a man aged 40-55 years in good health and CMV-seronegative. Both conserved end residues are part of each CDR3. D genes are given only for firm matches. Clone size, where shown, is once, few, many, or a class for clones that have expanded.

J gene	clone size	D gene	V gene	CDR3 DNA	CDR3 protein
TRBJ1-2	NA	NA	TRBV6-5	TGTGCCAGCAACCGGGGTAGGGGCTACACCTTC	CASNRGRGYTF
TRBJ1-1	few	NA	TRBV7-8	TGTGCCAGCAGCCCGACCGCCGACAGGCCTAAGGCTGAAGCTTTCTTT	CASSPTADRPKAEAFF
TRBJ1-3	NA	NA	TRBV9	TGTGCCAGCAGCGTAGGGGTGTCCTCTGGAGGGGGAAACACCATATATTTT	CASSVGVSSGGGNTIYF
TRBJ2-2	NA	NA	TRBV27	TGTGCCAGCAGTGGCCCGGCAGGGGCCGACACCGGGGAGCTGTTTTTT	CASSGPAGADTGELFF
TRBJ2-2	NA	TRBD2	TRBV13	TGTGCCAGCAGCCTCCCTCAGGGACTAGGCACCGGGGAGCTGTTTTTT	CASSLPQGLGTGELFF
TRBJ1-5	once	NA	TRBV7-9	TGTGCCAGCAGCTTCGGGGGGGGGCATCAGCCCCAGCATTTT	CASSFGGGHQPQHF
TRBJ2-1	NA	TRBD1	TRBV27	TGTGCCAGCACCAACGTCCGGGACAGGGGACGCGGTGAGCAGTTCTTC	CASTNVRDRGRGEQFF
TRBJ1-2	NA	TRBD1	TRBV9	TGTGCCAGCAGCGTAGGATGGGACAGGGGGCAGGTGAATGGCTACACCTTC	CASSVGWDRGQVNGYTF
TRBJ2-3	NA	TRBD2	TRBV11-3	TGTGCCAGCAGCCGAAGGACTAGTCCCGATACGCAGTATTTT	CASSRRTSPDTQYF
TRBJ2-7	NA	NA	TRBV15	TGTGCCACCAGCCCTCGGGGGACGTTATCCTACGAGCAGTACTTC	CATSPRGTLSYEQYF
TRBJ2-5	NA	TRBD2	TRBV7-9	TGTGCCAGTTCGCTAGCGGACCAAGAGACCCAGTACTTC	CASSLADQETQYF
TRBJ2-6	NA	NA	TRBV7-3	TGTGCCAGCAGCTGGGCGGGGATTTCGGCTGGGGCCAACGTCCTGACTTTC	CASSWAGISAGANVLTF
TRBJ1-1	few	NA	TRBV9	TGTGCCAGCAGCAGAGGTGGCACTGAAGCTTTCTTT	CASSRGGTEAFF
TRBJ1-5	NA	NA	TRBV6-5	TGTGCCAGCAGTTATTTCTGGGGGGATAATCAGCCCCAGCATTTT	CASSYFWGDNQPQHF
TRBJ1-1	NA	NA	TRBV14	TGTGCCAGCAGCCCGATACAGGGTCTGAGGACTGAAGCTTTCTTT	CASSPIQGLRTEAFF
TRBJ2-2	NA	NA	TRBV9	TGTGCCAGCAGCGGCGGGGCGTCCACCGGGGAGCTGTTTTTT	CASSGGASTGELFF
TRBJ2-5	NA	NA	TRBV6-1	TGTGCCAGCAGTGAGTCATTGGGGGGTACCTGGGAGACCCAGTACTTC	CASSESLGGTWETQYF
TRBJ2-2	NA	NA	TRBV5-1	TGCGCCAGCAGCTTGGGCACACAGGGTTTTTCCGGGGAGCTGTTTTTT	CASSLGTQGFSGELFF
TRBJ1-1	NA	NA	TRBV19	TGTGCCAGTAGTTTCTCCGCCGACAGCTTGAACACTGAAGCTTTCTTT	CASSFSADSLNTEAFF
TRBJ2-3	few	TRBD1	TRBV30	TGTGCCTGGGGAAGACAGGGACGTATAGATACGCAGTATTTT	CAWGRQGRIDTQYF
TRBJ2-6	NA	TRBD1	TRBV12-5	TGTGCTAGTGGTTGGACAGGGCTCGACGGGGCCAACGTCCTGACTTTC	CASGWTGLDGANVLTF
TRBJ1-1	NA	NA	TRBV11-1	TGTGCCAGCAGCTTGTGGCTCACGAACACTGAAGCTTTCTTT	CASSLWLTNTEAFF
TRBJ1-2	NA	NA	TRBV2	TGTGCCAGCAGTGGACAGGCGCGGGGCTACACCTTC	CASSGQARGYTF
TRBJ2-1	few	TRBD2	TRBV9	TGTGCCAGCAGCCTGCGGGGGGAGCAGTTCTTC	CASSLRGEQFF
TRBJ1-2	NA	TRBD1	TRBV7-9	TGTGCCAGCAGCTTAGGTGACAGGGTAGGGGATGGCTACACCTTC	CASSLGDRVGDGYTF
TRBJ2-3	NA	NA	TRBV18	TGTGCCAGCTCACCGGTTGGGGACACACCAGATACGCAGTATTTT	CASSPVGDTPDTQYF
TRBJ2-1	NA	TRBD2	TRBV6-1	TGTGCCAGCAGTACCACCTTTAGCGGGGAGCAGTTCTTC	CASSTTFSGEQFF
TRBJ2-3	NA	NA	TRBV6-6	TGTGCCAGCACCATGACAGAGACTAGCACAGATACGCAGTATTTT	CASTMTETSTDTQYF
TRBJ2-2	NA	NA	TRBV4-3	TGCGCCAGCAGTGGAGGGCGCCGAAACACCGGGGAGCTGTTTTTT	CASSGGRRNTGELFF
TRBJ1-1	few	TRBD1	TRBV9	TGTGCCAGCAGCTTTGGGACAGGGGGCGAAGCTTTCTTT	CASSFGTGGEAFF
TRBJ2-5	NA	NA	TRBV2	TGTGCCAGCAGGGACGTGACAGAAGGGGAGACCCAGTACTTC	CASRDVTEGETQYF
TRBJ2-1	NA	TRBD2	TRBV6-4	TGTGCCAGCAGTGACTCGATTCAGCGGGGGGCATACAATGAGCAGTTCTTC	CASSDSIQRGAYNEQFF
TRBJ2-1	once	TRBD2	TRBV7-9	TGTGCCAGCAGCTTAGGCCTCTTGACTAGCGGGGGGGCAAGTGAGCAGTTCTTC	CASSLGLLTSGGASEQFF
TRBJ2-7	few	NA	TRBV18	TGTGCCAGCTCGACGACACAGGCGTACGAGCAGTACTTC	CASSTTQAYEQYF
TRBJ1-2	NA	TRBD1	TRBV7-9	TGTGCCAGCAGCTCTCCGGGACAGGGATACTATGGCTACACCTTC	CASSSPGQGYYGYTF
TRBJ1-6	NA	TRBD1	TRBV5-6	TGTGCCAGCAGCAGGGGACAGGGGAATTCACCCCTCCACTTT	CASSRGQGNSPLHF
TRBJ1-1	NA	NA	TRBV9	TGTGCCAGCAGCGATTCCGGGACACCGAACACTGAAGCTTTCTTT	CASSDSGTPNTEAFF
TRBJ2-1	NA	TRBD2	TRBV5-6	TGTGCCAGCAGCGCCGGGACTAGCGGGTCCAATGAGCAGTTCTTC	CASSAGTSGSNEQFF
TRBJ2-3	NA	TRBD1	TRBV4-1	TGCGCCAGCAGCCAGGGACAGGCGTGGGCAGATACGCAGTATTTT	CASSQGQAWADTQYF
TRBJ1-1	NA	NA	TRBV6-5	TGTGCCAGCAGCTGGGACAAGCCAAATTCGGGCAGGGCTTTCTTT	CASSWDKPNSGRAFF
TRBJ2-2	few	NA	TRBV15	TGTGCCACCAGCAGAGAAAACTCCGGGGAGCTGTTTTTT	CATSRENSGELFF
TRBJ2-7	NA	NA	TRBV5-1	TGCGCCAGCAGCTTGGTCCCAGGCACCTACGAGCAGTACTTC	CASSLVPGTYEQYF
TRBJ1-2	NA	NA	TRBV6-5	TGTGCCAGCAGTTACTCGACTGGGGGCGATAATGGCTACACCTTC	CASSYSTGGDNGYTF
TRBJ1-5	NA	NA	TRBV2	TGTGCCAGCAAGGAGAGGCAGGGTCTTCTTCAGCCCCAGCATTTT	CASKERQGLLQPQHF
TRBJ2-3	NA	NA	TRBV6-6	TGTGCCAGCAGTTATGTATTAGAAGATACGCAGTATTTT	CASSYVLEDTQYF
TRBJ2-5	NA	TRBD2	TRBV23-1	TGCGCCAGCAGTCAATCAGGGGCTACTAGCGGGGGGCAAGAGACCCAGTACTTC	CASSQSGATSGGQETQYF